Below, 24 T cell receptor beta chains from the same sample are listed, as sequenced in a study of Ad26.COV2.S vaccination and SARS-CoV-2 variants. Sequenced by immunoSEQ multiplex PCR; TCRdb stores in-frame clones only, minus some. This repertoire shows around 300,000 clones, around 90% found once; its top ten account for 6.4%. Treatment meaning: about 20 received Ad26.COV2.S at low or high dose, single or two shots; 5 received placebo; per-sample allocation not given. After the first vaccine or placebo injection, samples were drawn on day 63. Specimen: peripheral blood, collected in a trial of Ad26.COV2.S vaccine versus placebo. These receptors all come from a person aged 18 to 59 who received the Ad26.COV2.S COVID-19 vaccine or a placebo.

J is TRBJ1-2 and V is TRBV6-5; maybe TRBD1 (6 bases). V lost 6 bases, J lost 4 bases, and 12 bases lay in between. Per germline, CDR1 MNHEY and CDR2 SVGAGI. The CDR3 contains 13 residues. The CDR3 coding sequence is TGTGCCAGCAGAACAGGGCAGGCCTATGGCTACACCTTC. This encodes CASRTGQAYGYTF.

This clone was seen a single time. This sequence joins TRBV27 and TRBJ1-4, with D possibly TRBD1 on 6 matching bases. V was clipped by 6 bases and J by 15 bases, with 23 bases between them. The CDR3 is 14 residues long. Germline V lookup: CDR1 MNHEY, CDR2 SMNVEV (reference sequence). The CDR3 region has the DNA TGTGCCAGCAGCCTCGACAGACAGAGGGGGGTAGTGTTTTTT. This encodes CASSLDRQRGVVFF.

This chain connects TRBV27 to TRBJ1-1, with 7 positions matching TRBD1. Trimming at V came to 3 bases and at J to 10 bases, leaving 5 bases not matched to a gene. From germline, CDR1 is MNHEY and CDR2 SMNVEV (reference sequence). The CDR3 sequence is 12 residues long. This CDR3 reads CASSLDRMIAFF. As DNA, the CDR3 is TGTGCCAGCAGTTTGGACAGGATGATAGCTTTCTTT.

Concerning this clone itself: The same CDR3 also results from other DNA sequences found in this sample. The CDR3 protein is CASSLGGGSTDTQYF. The CDR3 nucleotides are TGTGCCAGCAGCTTAGGTGGCGGGAGCACAGATACGCAGTATTTT. The V gene is TRBV11-3, the J gene TRBJ2-3; D is perhaps TRBD2 (5 bases). Trimming removed 1 base at V and 0 bases at J, with 8 bases between. The V gene's germline CDR1 is SGHNT and CDR2 YENEEA. CDR3 size: 15 residues. Drawing the rest from reference TRBV11-3 and TRBJ2-3, the complete variable domain is EAGVVQSPRYKIIEKKQPVAFWCNPISGHNTLYWYLQNLGQGPELLIRYENEEAVDDSQLPKDRFSAERLKGVDSTLKIQPAELGDSAVYLCASSLGGGSTDTQYFGPGTRLTVL.

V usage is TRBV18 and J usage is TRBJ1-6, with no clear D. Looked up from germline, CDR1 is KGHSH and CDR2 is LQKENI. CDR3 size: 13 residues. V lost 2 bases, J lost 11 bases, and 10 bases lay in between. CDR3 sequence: CASSPSSEAPLHF. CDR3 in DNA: TGTGCCAGCTCACCATCCTCGGAGGCACCCCTCCACTTT. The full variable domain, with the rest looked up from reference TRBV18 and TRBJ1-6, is NAGVMQNPRHLVRRRGQEARLRCSPMKGHSHVYWYRQLPEEGLKFMVYLQKENIIDESGMPKERFSAEFPKEGPSILRIQQVVRGDSAAYFCASSPSSEAPLHFGNGTRLTVT.

CDR3 residues: CASSLPGRVSYEQYF. In DNA form, the CDR3 reads TGTGCCAGCAGCTTGCCAGGGAGGGTTTCCTACGAGCAGTACTTC. The J gene is TRBJ2-7, the V gene TRBV5-6; TRBD2 matches at 7 bases. Germline CDR1 SGHDT, CDR2 YYEEEE. The length of the CDR3 is 15 residues. Unmatched junction bases numbered 5, after V lost 1 base and J lost 1 base.

The CDR3 here is CASSIQTSGRTGELFF. Here the CDR3 DNA reads TGTGCCAGTAGTATACAGACTAGCGGGAGGACCGGGGAGCTGTTTTTT. The V and J genes are TRBV19 and TRBJ2-2; TRBD2 aligns across 13 bases. From germline, CDR1 is LNHDA and CDR2 SQIVND (reference sequence). The ends lost 2 bases at V and 5 bases at J; junction bases unmatched: 2. CDR3 length: 16 residues.

Here the CDR3 DNA reads TGTGCCAGCAGTCCCCCGTGGGGGGCCTACGAGCAGTACTTC. Amino acids: CASSPPWGAYEQYF. This rearrangement joins TRBV28 to TRBJ2-7; D may be TRBD2 (6 bases). Germline V gene data show CDR1 as MDHEN and CDR2 as SYDVKM. The CDR3 covers 14 residues. V was trimmed by 5 bases and J by 2 bases, leaving 13 bases between them.

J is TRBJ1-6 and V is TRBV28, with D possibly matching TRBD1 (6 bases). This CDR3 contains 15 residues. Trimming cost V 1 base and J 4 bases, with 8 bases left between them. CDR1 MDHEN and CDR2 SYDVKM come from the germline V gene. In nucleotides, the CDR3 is TGTGCCAGCAGTTTATTGGACAGATATAATTCACCCCTCCACTTT. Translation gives CASSLLDRYNSPLHF.

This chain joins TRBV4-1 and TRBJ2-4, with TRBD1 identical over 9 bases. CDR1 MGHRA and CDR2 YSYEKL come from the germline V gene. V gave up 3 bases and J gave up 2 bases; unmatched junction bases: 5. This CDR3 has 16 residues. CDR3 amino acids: CASSHPGQGSKNIQYF. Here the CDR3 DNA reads TGCGCCAGCAGCCACCCGGGACAGGGTTCCAAAAACATTCAGTACTTC.

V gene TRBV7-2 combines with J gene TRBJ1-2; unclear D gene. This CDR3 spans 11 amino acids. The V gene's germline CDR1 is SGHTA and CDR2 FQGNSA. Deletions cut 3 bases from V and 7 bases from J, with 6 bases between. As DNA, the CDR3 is TGTGCCAGCAGCTTGGGAGCTGGCTACACCTTC. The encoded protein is CASSLGAGYTF.

The CDR3 DNA reads TGTGCCAGCGCGAAAGGAAGAGGTGACACCGGGGAGCTGTTTTTT. Encoded protein: CASAKGRGDTGELFF. The gene calls are TRBV28 and TRBJ2-2, with D uncertain. Germline V CDR1 and CDR2: MDHEN, SYDVKM. V was shortened by 8 bases and J by 3 bases, with 16 bases between the two germline ends. The CDR3 sequence is 15 residues long.

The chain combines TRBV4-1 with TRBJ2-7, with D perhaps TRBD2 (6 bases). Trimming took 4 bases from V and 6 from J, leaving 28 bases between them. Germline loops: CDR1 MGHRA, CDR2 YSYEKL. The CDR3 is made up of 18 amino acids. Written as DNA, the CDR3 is TGCGCCAGCAGCCTACTGCTTTTTTCCGGGACTCAGGGTCCCGAGCAGTACTTC. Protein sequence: CASSLLLFSGTQGPEQYF.

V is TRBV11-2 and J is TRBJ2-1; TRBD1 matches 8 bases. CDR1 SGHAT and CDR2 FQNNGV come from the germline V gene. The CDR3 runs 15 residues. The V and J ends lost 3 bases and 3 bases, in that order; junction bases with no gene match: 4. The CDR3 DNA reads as TGTGCCAGCAGCTTCCGGGACAGGCTCTACAATGAGCAGTTCTTC. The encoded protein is CASSFRDRLYNEQFF.

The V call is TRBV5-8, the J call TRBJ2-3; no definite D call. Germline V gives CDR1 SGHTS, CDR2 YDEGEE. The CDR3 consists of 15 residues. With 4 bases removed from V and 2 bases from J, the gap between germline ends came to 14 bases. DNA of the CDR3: TGTGCCAGCAGCCGTGGTGGTCGGTACACAGATACGCAGTATTTT. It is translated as CASSRGGRYTDTQYF.

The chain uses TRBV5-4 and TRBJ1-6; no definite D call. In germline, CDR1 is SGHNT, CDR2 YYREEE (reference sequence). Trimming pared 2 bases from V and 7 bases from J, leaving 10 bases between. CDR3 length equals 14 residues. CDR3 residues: CASSLADRNSPLHF. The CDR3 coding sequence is TGTGCCAGCAGCTTAGCGGACCGAAATTCACCCCTCCACTTT.

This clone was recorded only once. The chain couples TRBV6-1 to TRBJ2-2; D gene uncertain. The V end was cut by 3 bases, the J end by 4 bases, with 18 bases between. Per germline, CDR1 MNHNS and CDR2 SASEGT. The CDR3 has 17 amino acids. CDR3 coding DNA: TGTGCCAGCAGTGACCCCTCAGGTCTCAAGGGCACCGGGGAGCTGTTTTTT. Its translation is CASSDPSGLKGTGELFF.

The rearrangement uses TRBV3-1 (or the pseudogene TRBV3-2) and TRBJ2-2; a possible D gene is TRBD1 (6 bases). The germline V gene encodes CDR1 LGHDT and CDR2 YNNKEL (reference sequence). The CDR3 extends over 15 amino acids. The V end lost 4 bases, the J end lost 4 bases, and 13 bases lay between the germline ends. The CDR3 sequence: CASSRMRQVTGELFF. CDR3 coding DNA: TGTGCCAGCAGCCGTATGAGACAGGTCACCGGGGAGCTGTTTTTT.

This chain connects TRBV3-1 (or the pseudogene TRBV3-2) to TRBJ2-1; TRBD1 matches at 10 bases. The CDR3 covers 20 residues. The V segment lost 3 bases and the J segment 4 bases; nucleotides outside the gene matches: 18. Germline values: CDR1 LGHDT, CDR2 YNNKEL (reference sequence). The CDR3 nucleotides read TGTGCCAGCAGCCAGCCGGGACAGGGGATCATTCCACACAATTACAATGAGCAGTTCTTC. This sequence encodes CASSQPGQGIIPHNYNEQFF.

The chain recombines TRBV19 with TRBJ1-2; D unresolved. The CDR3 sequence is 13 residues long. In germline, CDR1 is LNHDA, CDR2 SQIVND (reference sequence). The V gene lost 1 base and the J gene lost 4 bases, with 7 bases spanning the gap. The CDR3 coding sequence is TGTGCCAGTAGTATAGGAGTATTCTATGGCTACACCTTC. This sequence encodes CASSIGVFYGYTF. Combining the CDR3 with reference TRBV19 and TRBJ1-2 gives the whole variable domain DGGITQSPKYLFRKEGQNVTLSCEQNLNHDAMYWYRQDPGQGLRLIYYSQIVNDFQKGDIAEGYSVSREKKESFPLTVTSAQKNPTAFYLCASSIGVFYGYTFGSGTRLTVV.

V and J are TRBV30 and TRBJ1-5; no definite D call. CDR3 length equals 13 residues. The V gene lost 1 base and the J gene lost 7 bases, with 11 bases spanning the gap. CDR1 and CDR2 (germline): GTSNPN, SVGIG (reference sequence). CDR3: CAWSEAFEQPQHF. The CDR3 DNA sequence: TGTGCCTGGAGTGAGGCGTTCGAGCAGCCCCAGCATTTT.

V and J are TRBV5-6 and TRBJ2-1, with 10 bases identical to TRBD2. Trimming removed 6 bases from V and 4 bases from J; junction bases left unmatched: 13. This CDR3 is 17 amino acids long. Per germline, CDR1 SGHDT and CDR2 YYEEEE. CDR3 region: CASTLTRASGSYNEQFF. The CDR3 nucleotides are TGTGCCAGCACCCTCACTAGGGCTAGCGGGAGTTACAATGAGCAGTTCTTC.

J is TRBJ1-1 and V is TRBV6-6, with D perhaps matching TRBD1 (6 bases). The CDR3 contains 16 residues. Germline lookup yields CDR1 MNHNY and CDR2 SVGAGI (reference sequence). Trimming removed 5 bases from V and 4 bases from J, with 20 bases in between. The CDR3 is CASSQSTGIASTEAFF. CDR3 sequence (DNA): TGTGCCAGCAGTCAGAGTACAGGGATAGCTAGCACTGAAGCTTTCTTT.

This CDR3 is CASTYAGQGAVYTF. CDR3 nucleotides: TGTGCCAGCACCTATGCCGGACAGGGGGCGGTCTACACCTTC. The chain recombines TRBV6-5 with TRBJ1-2, with 11 bases that match TRBD1. In germline, CDR1 is MNHEY, CDR2 SVGAGI. The CDR3 has 14 amino acids. The trim removed 7 bases at V and 10 bases at J, leaving 11 bases unmatched.